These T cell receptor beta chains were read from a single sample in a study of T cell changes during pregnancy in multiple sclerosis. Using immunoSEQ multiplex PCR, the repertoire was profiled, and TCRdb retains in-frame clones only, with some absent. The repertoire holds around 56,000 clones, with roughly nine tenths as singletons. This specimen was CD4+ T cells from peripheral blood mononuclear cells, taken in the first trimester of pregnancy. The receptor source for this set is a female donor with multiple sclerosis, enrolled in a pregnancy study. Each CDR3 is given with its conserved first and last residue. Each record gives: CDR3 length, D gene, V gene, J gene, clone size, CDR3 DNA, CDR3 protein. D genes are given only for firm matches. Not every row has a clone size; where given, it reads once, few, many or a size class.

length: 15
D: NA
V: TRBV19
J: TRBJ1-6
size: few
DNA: TGTGCCAGTAGGCAGGATAGCTCCTATAATTCACCCCTCCACTTT
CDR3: CASRQDSSYNSPLHF

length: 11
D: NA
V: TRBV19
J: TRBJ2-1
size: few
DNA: TGTGCCAGTACTAGGCGAGGTGAGCAGTTCTTC
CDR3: CASTRRGEQFF

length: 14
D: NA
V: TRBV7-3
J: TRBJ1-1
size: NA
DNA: TGTGCCAGCAGCTTAAACAGGCTGGCCACTGAAGCTTTCTTT
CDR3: CASSLNRLATEAFF

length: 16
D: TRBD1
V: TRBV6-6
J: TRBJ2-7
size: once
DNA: TGTGCCAGCAGTTTTCGGCCCCCGACAGGGAGCGACGAGCAGTACTTC
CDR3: CASSFRPPTGSDEQYF

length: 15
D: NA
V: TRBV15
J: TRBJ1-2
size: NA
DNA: TGTGCCACCAGCAGAGATTACAGAACTAACTATGGCTACACCTTC
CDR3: CATSRDYRTNYGYTF

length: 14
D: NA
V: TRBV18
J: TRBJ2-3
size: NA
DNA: TGTGCCAGCTCACCCACTCGCGGCACAGATACGCAGTATTTT
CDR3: CASSPTRGTDTQYF

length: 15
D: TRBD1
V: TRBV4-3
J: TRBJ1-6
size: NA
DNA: TGCGCCAGCAGCCAACACGACAGGGGGGACTCACCCCTCCACTTT
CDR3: CASSQHDRGDSPLHF

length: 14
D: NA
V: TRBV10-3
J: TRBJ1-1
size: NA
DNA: TGTGCCATCAGGGGGACTGACAGTAACACTGAAGCTTTCTTT
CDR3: CAIRGTDSNTEAFF

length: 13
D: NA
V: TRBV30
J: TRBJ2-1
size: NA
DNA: TGTGCCTGGAGCCCCGGGGGCTACAATGAGCAGTTCTTC
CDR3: CAWSPGGYNEQFF

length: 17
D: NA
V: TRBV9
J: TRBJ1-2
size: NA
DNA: TGTGCCAGCAGCGTAGCTACCCTCCAGGGGACTAACTATGGCTACACCTTC
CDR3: CASSVATLQGTNYGYTF

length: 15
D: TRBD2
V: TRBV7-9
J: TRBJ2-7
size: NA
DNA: TGTGCCAGCAGTCCCTATAGCGGGGGATCCTACGAGCAGTACTTC
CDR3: CASSPYSGGSYEQYF

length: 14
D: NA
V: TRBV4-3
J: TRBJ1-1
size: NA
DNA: TGCGCCAGCAGCCAAGTTACCAGGGCCACTGAAGCTTTCTTT
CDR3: CASSQVTRATEAFF

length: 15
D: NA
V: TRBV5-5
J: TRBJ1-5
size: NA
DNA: TGTGCCAGCAGCTTGGGGTCGACAGGAAATCAGCCCCAGCATTTT
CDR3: CASSLGSTGNQPQHF

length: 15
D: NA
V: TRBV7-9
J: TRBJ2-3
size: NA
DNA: TGTGCCAGCACCCCGACGAGGAGCGGCACAGATACGCAGTATTTT
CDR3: CASTPTRSGTDTQYF

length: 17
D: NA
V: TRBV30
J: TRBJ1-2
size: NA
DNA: TGTGCCTGGAGTGTACGGCGGCAGGGAGAGGCCAGGGGTGGCTACACCTTC
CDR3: CAWSVRRQGEARGGYTF

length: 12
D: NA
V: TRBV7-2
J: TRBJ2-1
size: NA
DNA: TGTGCCAGCAGCTCCCAGAGGGATGAGCAGTTCTTC
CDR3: CASSSQRDEQFF